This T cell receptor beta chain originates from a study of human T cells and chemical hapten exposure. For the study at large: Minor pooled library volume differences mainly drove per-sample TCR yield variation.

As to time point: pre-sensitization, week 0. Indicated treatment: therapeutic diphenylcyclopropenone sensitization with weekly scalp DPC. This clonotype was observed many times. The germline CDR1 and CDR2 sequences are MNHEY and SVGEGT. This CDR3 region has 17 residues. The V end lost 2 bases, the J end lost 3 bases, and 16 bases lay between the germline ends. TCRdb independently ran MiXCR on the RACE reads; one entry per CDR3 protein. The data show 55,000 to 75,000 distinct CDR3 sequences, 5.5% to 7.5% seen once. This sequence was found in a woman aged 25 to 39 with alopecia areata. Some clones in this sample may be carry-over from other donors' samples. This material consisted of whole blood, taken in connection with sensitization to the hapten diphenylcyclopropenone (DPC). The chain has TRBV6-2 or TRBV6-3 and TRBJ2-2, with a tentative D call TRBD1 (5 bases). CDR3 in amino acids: CASSYGREGIHTGELFF. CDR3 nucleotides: TGTGCCAGCAGTTACGGCAGGGAAGGGATCCACACCGGGGAGCTGTTTTTT.